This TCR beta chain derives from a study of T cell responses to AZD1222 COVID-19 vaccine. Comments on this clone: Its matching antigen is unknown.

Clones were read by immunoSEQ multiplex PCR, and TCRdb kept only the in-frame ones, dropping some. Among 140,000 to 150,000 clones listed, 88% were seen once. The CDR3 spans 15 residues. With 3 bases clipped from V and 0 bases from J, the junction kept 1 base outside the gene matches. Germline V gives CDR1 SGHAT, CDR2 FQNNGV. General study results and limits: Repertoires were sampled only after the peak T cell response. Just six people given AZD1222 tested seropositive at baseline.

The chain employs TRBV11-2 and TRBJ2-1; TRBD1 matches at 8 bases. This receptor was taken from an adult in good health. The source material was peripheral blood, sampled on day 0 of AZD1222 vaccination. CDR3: CASSFDRGSYNEQFF. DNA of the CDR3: TGTGCCAGCAGCTTCGACAGGGGCTCCTACAATGAGCAGTTCTTC.